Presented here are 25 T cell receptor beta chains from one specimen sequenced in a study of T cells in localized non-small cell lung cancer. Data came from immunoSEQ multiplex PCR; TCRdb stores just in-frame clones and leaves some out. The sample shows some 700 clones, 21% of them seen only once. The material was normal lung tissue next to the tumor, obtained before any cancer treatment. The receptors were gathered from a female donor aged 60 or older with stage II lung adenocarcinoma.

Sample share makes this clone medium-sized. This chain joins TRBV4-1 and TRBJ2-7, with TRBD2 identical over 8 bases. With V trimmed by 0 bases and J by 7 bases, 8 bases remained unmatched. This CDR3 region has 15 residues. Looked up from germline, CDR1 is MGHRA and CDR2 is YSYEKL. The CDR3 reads CASSQDQREIWEQYF. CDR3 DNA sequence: TGCGCCAGCAGCCAAGACCAGCGGGAGATTTGGGAGCAGTACTTC.

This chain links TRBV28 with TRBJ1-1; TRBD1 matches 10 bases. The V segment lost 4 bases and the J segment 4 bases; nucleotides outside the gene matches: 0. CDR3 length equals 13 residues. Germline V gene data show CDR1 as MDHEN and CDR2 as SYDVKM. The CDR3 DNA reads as TGTGCCAGCAGTTGGGACAGGGGCACTGAAGCTTTCTTT. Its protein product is CASSWDRGTEAFF.

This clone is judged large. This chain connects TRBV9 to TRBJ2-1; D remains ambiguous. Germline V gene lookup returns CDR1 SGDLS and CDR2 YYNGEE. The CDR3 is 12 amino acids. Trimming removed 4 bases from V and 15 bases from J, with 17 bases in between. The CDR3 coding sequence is TGTGCCAGCAGCTTAGACTCCGAGAGGCCGTTCTTC. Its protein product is CASSLDSERPFF. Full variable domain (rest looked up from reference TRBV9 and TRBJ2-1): DSGVTQTPKHLITATGQRVTLRCSPRSGDLSVYWYQQSLDQGLQFLIQYYNGEERAKGNILERFSAQQFPDLHSELNLSSLELGDSALYFCASSLDSERPFFGPGTRLTVL.

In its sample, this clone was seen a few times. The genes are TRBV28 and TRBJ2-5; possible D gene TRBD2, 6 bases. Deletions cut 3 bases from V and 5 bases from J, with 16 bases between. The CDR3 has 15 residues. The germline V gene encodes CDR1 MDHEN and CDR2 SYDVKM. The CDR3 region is CASSFGGSPQETQYF. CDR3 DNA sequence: TGTGCCAGCAGTTTTGGAGGGAGCCCTCAGGAGACCCAGTACTTC.

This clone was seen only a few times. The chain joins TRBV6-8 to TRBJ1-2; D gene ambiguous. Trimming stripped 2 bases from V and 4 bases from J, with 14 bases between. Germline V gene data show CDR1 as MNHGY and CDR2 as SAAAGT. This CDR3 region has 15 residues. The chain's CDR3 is CASSYDIGKLYGYTF. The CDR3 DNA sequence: TGTGCCAGCAGTTACGACATCGGCAAACTCTATGGCTACACCTTC.

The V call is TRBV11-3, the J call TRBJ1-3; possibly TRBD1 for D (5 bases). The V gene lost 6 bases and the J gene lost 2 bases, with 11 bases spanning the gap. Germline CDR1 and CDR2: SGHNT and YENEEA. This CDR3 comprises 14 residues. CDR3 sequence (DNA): TGTGCCAGCAGTTGGAAGGGGACTGGAAACACCATATATTTT. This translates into CASSWKGTGNTIYF.

The CDR3 sequence: CASSLAQETGSYEQYF. DNA of the CDR3: TGCGCCAGCAGCTTGGCCCAGGAGACAGGGTCCTACGAGCAGTACTTC. The V call is TRBV5-1, the J call TRBJ2-7; 7 bases map to TRBD1. This CDR3 has 16 residues. Germline V lookup: CDR1 SGHRS, CDR2 YFSETQ. The V segment lost 0 bases and the J segment 1 base; nucleotides outside the gene matches: 7.

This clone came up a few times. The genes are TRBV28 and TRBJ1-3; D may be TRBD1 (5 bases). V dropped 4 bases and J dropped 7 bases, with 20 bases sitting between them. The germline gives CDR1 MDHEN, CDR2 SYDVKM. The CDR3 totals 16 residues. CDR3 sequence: CASSSPSTDPSNTIYF. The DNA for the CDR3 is TGTGCCAGCAGTTCCCCATCGACAGACCCAAGCAACACCATATATTTT.

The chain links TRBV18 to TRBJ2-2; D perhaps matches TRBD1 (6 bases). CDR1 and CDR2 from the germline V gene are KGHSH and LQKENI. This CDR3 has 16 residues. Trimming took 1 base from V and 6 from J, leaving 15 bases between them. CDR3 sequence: CASSPQAVGGSGELFF. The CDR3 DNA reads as TGTGCCAGCTCACCACAGGCAGTAGGGGGTTCCGGGGAGCTGTTTTTT.

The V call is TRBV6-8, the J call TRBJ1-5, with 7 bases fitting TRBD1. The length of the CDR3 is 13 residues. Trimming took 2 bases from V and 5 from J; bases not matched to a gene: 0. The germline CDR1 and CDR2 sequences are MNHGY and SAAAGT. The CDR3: CASSYRGHQPQHF. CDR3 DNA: TGTGCCAGCAGTTACAGGGGGCATCAGCCCCAGCATTTT.

The CDR3 loop is CASSANGAGSYNEQFF. For the CDR3, the DNA is TGCGCCAGCAGCGCGAACGGGGCGGGCTCCTACAATGAGCAGTTCTTC. The chain is built from TRBV5-1 and TRBJ2-1; possibly TRBD1 or TRBD2 for D (5 bases each). CDR1 and CDR2 from the germline V gene are SGHRS and YFSETQ. V lost 4 bases, J lost 0 bases, and 14 bases lay in between. The CDR3 consists of 16 residues.

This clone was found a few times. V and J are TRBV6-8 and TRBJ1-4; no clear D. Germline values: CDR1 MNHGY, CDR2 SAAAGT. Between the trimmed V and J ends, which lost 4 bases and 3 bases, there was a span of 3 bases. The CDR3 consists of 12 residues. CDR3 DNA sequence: TGTGCCAGCAGTTGGCCTAATGAAAAACTGTTTTTT. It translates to CASSWPNEKLFF.

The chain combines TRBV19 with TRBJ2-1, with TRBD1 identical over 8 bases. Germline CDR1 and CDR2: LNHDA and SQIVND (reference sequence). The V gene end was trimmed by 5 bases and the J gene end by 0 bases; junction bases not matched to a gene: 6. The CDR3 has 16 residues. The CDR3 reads CASSFRGPSSYNEQFF. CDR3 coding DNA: TGTGCCAGTAGTTTCAGGGGGCCTAGCTCCTACAATGAGCAGTTCTTC.

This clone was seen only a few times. DNA for the CDR3: TGTGCCAGTAGTGTTAGGCGGACCGGCGGAGCTTACGAGCAGTACTTC. It yields the protein CASSVRRTGGAYEQYF. This rearrangement joins TRBV19 to TRBJ2-7; D not certain. This CDR3 is built from 16 residues. Between the trimmed V and J ends, which lost 5 bases and 4 bases, there was a span of 21 bases. CDR1 and CDR2 (germline): LNHDA, SQIVND (reference sequence). The whole variable domain, filled in from reference TRBV19 and TRBJ2-7, reads DGGITQSPKYLFRKEGQNVTLSCEQNLNHDAMYWYRQDPGQGLRLIYYSQIVNDFQKGDIAEGYSVSREKKESFPLTVTSAQKNPTAFYLCASSVRRTGGAYEQYFGPGTRLTVT.

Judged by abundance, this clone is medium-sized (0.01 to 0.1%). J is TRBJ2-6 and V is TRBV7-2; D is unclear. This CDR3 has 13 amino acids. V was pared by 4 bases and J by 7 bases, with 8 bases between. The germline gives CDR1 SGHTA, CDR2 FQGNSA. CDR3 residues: CASSSLAANVLTF. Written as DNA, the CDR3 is TGTGCCAGCAGCTCACTTGCCGCCAACGTCCTGACTTTC. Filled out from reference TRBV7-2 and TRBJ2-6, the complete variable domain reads GAGVSQSPSNKVTEKGKDVELRCDPISGHTALYWYRQSLGQGLEFLIYFQGNSAPDKSGLPSDRFSAERTGGSVSTLTIQRTQQEDSAVYLCASSSLAANVLTFGAGSRLTVL.

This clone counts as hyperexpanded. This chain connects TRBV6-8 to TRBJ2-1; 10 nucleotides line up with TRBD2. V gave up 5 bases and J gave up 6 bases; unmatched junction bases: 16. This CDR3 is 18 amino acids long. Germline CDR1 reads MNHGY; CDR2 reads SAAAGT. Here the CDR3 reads CASSLKRLAGALGNEQFF. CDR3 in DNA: TGTGCCAGCAGTCTCAAGAGGCTAGCGGGAGCCTTGGGCAATGAGCAGTTCTTC.

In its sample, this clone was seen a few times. CDR3 DNA sequence: TGCGCCAGCAGTCAAATCCGGGACAGGTCGCAGACCCGATCCTACGAGCAGTACTTC. This translates into CASSQIRDRSQTRSYEQYF. The chain couples TRBV23-1 to TRBJ2-7; 8 bases match TRBD1. TRBV23-1 is filed as an ORF, its function uncertain. The CDR3 sequence is 19 residues long. V lost 2 bases, J lost 1 base, and 16 bases stayed unmatched.

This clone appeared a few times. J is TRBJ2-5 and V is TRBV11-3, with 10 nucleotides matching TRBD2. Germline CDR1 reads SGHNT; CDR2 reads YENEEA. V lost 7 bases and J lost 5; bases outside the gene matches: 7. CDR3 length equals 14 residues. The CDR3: CASTHPSGGETQYF. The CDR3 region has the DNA TGTGCCAGCACCCATCCTAGCGGGGGTGAGACCCAGTACTTC.

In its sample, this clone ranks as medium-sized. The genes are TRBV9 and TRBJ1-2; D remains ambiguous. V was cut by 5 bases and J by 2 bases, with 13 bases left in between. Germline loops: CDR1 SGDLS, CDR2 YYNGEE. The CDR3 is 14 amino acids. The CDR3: CASSETRQNYGYTF. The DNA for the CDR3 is TGTGCCAGCAGTGAGACGCGTCAGAACTATGGCTACACCTTC.

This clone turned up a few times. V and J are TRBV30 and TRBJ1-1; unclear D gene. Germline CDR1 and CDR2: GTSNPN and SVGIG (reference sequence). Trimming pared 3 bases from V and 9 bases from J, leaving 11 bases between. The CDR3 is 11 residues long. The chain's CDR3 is CAWSSPRKAFF. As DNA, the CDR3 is TGTGCCTGGAGCTCCCCGAGAAAAGCTTTCTTT.

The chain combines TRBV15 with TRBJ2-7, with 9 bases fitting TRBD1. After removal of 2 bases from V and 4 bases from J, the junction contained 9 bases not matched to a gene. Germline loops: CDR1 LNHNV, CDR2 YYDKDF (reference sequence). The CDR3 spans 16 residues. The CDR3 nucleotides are TGTGCCACCAGCAGACCCACAGGGGGCGGAAGGTACGAGCAGTACTTC. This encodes CATSRPTGGGRYEQYF.

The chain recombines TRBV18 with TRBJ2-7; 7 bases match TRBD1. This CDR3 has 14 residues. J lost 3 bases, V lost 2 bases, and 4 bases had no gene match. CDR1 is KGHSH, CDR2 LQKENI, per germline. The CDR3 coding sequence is TGTGCCAGCTCACCAAAAAGACAGGGCTACGAGCAGTACTTC. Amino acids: CASSPKRQGYEQYF.

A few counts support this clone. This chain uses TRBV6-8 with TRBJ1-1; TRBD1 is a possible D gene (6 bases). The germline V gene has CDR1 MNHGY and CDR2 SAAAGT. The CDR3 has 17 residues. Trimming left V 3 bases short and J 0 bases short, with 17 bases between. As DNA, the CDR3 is TGTGCCAGCAGTTATTCCCGGGACAAGGGATTGAACACTGAAGCTTTCTTT. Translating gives CASSYSRDKGLNTEAFF.

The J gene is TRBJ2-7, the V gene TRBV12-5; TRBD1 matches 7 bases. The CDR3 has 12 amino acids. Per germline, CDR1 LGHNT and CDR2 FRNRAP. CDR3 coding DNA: TGTGCCAGCCGATCTGACAGGGACGAGCAGTACTTC. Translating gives CASRSDRDEQYF.

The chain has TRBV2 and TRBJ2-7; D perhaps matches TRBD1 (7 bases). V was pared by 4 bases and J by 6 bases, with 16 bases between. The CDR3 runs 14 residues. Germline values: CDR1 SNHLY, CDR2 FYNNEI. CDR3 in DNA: TGTGCCAGCAGTGGGGGCAGGGGGGTTGGCGAGCAGTACTTC. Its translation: CASSGGRGVGEQYF.